A single sample is the source of the 20 T cell receptor beta chains below, sequenced in a study of cytomegalovirus exposure and HLA in healthy donors. This PCR relied on a set of 60 Vbeta primers and 13 Jbeta primers. TCRdb's copy holds only in-frame clones and misses some; the assay was immunoSEQ multiplex PCR. Reported are 95,000 to 150,000 clones; the ten largest clones contain more than 3%. The material sequenced was PBMCs. The receptors were sampled from a man aged 18 to 35 in good health and CMV-seronegative.

The J gene is TRBJ1-5, the V gene TRBV19, with 7 positions matching TRBD1. The CDR3 is 14 residues long. The V and J ends lost 7 bases and 2 bases, in that order; junction bases with no gene match: 5. Germline V CDR1 and CDR2: LNHDA, SQIVND (reference sequence). The CDR3 DNA follows: TGTGCCAGTACACAGGGGATCGGCAATCAGCCCCAGCATTTT. Its translation is CASTQGIGNQPQHF.

This sequence joins TRBV19 and TRBJ1-5; tentatively, D is TRBD1 (6 bases). The germline V and J ends were trimmed by 5 bases and 8 bases, with 13 bases remaining between them. The germline gives CDR1 LNHDA, CDR2 SQIVND (reference sequence). The CDR3 has 13 amino acids. CDR3 coding DNA: TGTGCCAGTAGTGACAGGTTTTTTGAGCCCCAGCATTTT. Translating gives CASSDRFFEPQHF.

The rearrangement uses TRBV6-5 and TRBJ1-2, with 9 bases aligning to TRBD1. This CDR3 has 14 amino acids. CDR1 and CDR2 from the germline V gene are MNHEY and SVGAGI. V dropped 5 bases and J dropped 4; count of bases not matched to a gene: 5. Here the CDR3 DNA reads TGTGCCAGCAGTCCAGGGGACAGGGTCTATGGCTACACCTTC. It translates to CASSPGDRVYGYTF.

CDR3 residues: CASSYLTSGTVTYEQYF. CDR3 coding DNA: TGTGCCAGCAGCTACCTCACATCCGGGACAGTCACCTACGAGCAGTACTTC. The chain carries TRBV5-6 and TRBJ2-7; 7 positions match TRBD1. From germline, CDR1 is SGHDT and CDR2 YYEEEE. The J segment lost 2 bases and the V segment lost 3 bases, leaving 14 bases of the junction unmatched. CDR3 length equals 17 residues.

The chain joins TRBV4-2 to TRBJ1-4, with 10 positions matching TRBD1. CDR3 length equals 18 residues. Germline CDR1 is LGHNA and CDR2 is YNFKEQ. V lost 0 bases and J lost 8; bases outside the gene matches: 12. CDR3 protein: CASSQDLTGGQGKEKLFF. The CDR3 bases are TGTGCCAGCAGCCAAGATTTGACTGGGGGACAGGGGAAAGAAAAACTGTTTTTT.

This chain joins TRBV18 and TRBJ1-1, with D perhaps matching TRBD1 (5 bases). Germline loops: CDR1 KGHSH, CDR2 LQKENI. V lost 3 bases to trimming and J lost 0 bases, with 14 bases between them. The CDR3 consists of 16 residues. CDR3 sequence: CASSPGQPGMNTEAFF. The DNA for the CDR3 is TGTGCCAGCTCACCGGGGCAGCCCGGAATGAACACTGAAGCTTTCTTT.

V and J are TRBV30 and TRBJ1-1; D possibly corresponds to TRBD1 (6 bases). This CDR3 region has 14 residues. The V end was cut by 3 bases, the J end by 1 base, with 12 bases between. The V gene's germline CDR1 is GTSNPN and CDR2 SVGIG (reference sequence). The CDR3 region is CAWRPGQRNTEAFF. The DNA of the CDR3 is TGTGCCTGGAGGCCCGGACAGCGGAACACTGAAGCTTTCTTT.

The J gene is TRBJ2-1, the V gene TRBV14; TRBD2 matches 11 bases. Germline V gene data show CDR1 as SGHDN and CDR2 as FVKESK. J lost 7 bases, V lost 2 bases, and 4 bases had no gene match. This CDR3 contains 15 residues. This CDR3 is CASSQLAGGKNEQFF. CDR3 nucleotide sequence: TGTGCCAGCAGCCAACTAGCGGGGGGAAAAAATGAGCAGTTCTTC.

The gene calls are TRBV7-8 and TRBJ2-1, with 9 bases that match TRBD2. Germline trimming cut 1 base from V and 0 bases from J; bases unmatched to any gene: 10. Germline V CDR1 and CDR2: SGHVS, FQNEAQ. The CDR3 runs 19 residues. The CDR3 DNA follows: TGTGCCAGCAGCTTAGTGGGGTCTAGCGGGGCTAGCTCCTACAATGAGCAGTTCTTC. This codes for CASSLVGSSGASSYNEQFF.

The CDR3 bases are TGTGCCAGCAGCCAATTTTGGAGGGGGGGTGGACTAGCGACTTACGAGCAGTACTTC. It specifies CASSQFWRGGGLATYEQYF. The chain carries TRBV4-2 and TRBJ2-5, with 9 bases that match TRBD2. The J call may be incorrect, as the DNA end agrees better with TRBJ2-7. Germline V gene lookup returns CDR1 LGHNA and CDR2 YNFKEQ. This CDR3 contains 19 residues.

On this clone: A junction boundary mismatches the germline segment, possibly from a read error. V is TRBV7-7 and J is TRBJ2-2; the D gene is possibly TRBD1 (6 bases). This CDR3 has 16 amino acids. Looked up from germline, CDR1 is SSHAT and CDR2 is FNYEAQ (reference sequence). The CDR3 sequence is CASSPGSGAVTGELFF. CDR3 DNA sequence: TGTGCTAGCAGCCCCGGCTCAGGGGCGGTCACCGGGGAGCTGTTTTTT.

The genes are TRBV7-2 and TRBJ1-1; a possible D gene is TRBD1 (6 bases). Germline V gene lookup returns CDR1 SGHTA and CDR2 FQGNSA. The CDR3 is made up of 13 amino acids. V gave up 2 bases and J gave up 8 bases, with 12 bases separating them. CDR3 region: CASSLRGHVEAFF. CDR3 DNA: TGTGCCAGCAGCTTAAGGGGACATGTCGAAGCTTTCTTT.

The rearrangement joins TRBV7-2 to TRBJ1-2, with 7 bases that match TRBD1. The ends lost 6 bases at V and 2 bases at J; junction bases unmatched: 18. This CDR3 spans 18 amino acids. Germline V gene data show CDR1 as SGHTA and CDR2 as FQGNSA. CDR3 region: CASRSAPGTAGTNYGYTF. CDR3 sequence (DNA): TGTGCCAGCAGATCCGCCCCTGGGACAGCAGGGACCAACTATGGCTACACCTTC.

The rearrangement uses TRBV6-6 and TRBJ1-4; possibly TRBD1 for D (5 bases). Trimming cost V 5 bases and J 2 bases, with 12 bases left between them. CDR1 is MNHNY, CDR2 SVGAGI, per germline (reference sequence). CDR3 length: 15 residues. The CDR3 DNA sequence: TGTGCCAGCAGTCCTCGGGGGTTTACTAATGAAAAACTGTTTTTT. Translating it yields CASSPRGFTNEKLFF.

The genes are TRBV6-6 and TRBJ1-1; TRBD1 aligns across 8 bases. Trimming cost V 4 bases and J 9 bases; bases outside gene matches: 10. The CDR3 totals 14 residues. Germline loops: CDR1 MNHNY, CDR2 SVGAGI (reference sequence). CDR3 residues: CASSSAGQGLKAFF. CDR3 nucleotide sequence: TGTGCCAGCAGTTCCGCCGGACAGGGCCTGAAAGCTTTCTTT.

J is TRBJ2-7 and V is TRBV14; 7 bases match TRBD2. Germline-derived CDR1 and CDR2 are SGHDN and FVKESK. V shed 0 bases and J 7 bases; nucleotides not matched to a gene: 6. The CDR3 runs 14 residues. The CDR3 nucleotides are TGTGCCAGCAGCCAAGAGATAGCGGGTCGAGAGCAGTACTTC. The encoded protein is CASSQEIAGREQYF.

The V gene is TRBV27, the J gene TRBJ2-5; 8 nucleotides match TRBD1. V was clipped by 7 bases and J by 5 bases; unmatched bases: 12. Germline values: CDR1 MNHEY, CDR2 SMNVEV (reference sequence). This CDR3 region has 15 residues. The CDR3 is CASMGRSTGAETQYF. For the CDR3, the DNA is TGTGCCAGCATGGGGAGGTCGACAGGGGCGGAGACCCAGTACTTC.

The chain carries TRBV6-6 and TRBJ1-2, with TRBD1 matching over 8 bases. The V gene's germline CDR1 is MNHNY and CDR2 SVGAGI (reference sequence). Trimming removed 2 bases from V and 4 bases from J; junction bases left unmatched: 6. This CDR3 has 15 amino acids. CDR3 nucleotides: TGTGCCAGCAGTTACAAGTCAGGGGGCACCTATGGCTACACCTTC. It codes for CASSYKSGGTYGYTF.

V is TRBV12-5 and J is TRBJ2-5, with D perhaps TRBD1 (6 bases). Germline CDR1 and CDR2: LGHNT and FRNRAP. V shed 5 bases and J shed 0 bases, with 10 bases lying between them. The CDR3 consists of 14 residues. This CDR3 is CASGQQGNQETQYF. CDR3 DNA sequence: TGTGCTAGTGGTCAACAGGGAAACCAAGAGACCCAGTACTTC.

This chain links TRBV6-5 with TRBJ2-7, with TRBD1 matching 7 bases. Germline V gene lookup returns CDR1 MNHEY and CDR2 SVGAGI. There are 14 residues in the CDR3. With 5 bases clipped from V and 3 bases from J, the junction kept 7 bases outside the gene matches. The CDR3 reads CASSDLGQLYEQYF. DNA for the CDR3: TGTGCCAGCAGTGACCTGGGACAGCTCTACGAGCAGTACTTC.